The 19 T cell receptor beta chains given below trace back to one sample, sequenced in a study of long-term antiretroviral therapy in people with HIV. Run at survey level, the immunoSEQ assay was version v3.0. This table comes from immunoSEQ multiplex PCR, and its TCRdb copy is limited to in-frame clones, with some not included. The table shows around 20,000 clones, with 84% occurring only once. This material consisted of unsorted PBMCs, taken around 6 years after starting antiretroviral therapy. These receptors all come from a man aged 30 to 45 with HIV.

This rearrangement joins TRBV25-1 to TRBJ1-2; 7 bases are a match to TRBD1. CDR1 MGHDK and CDR2 SYGVNS come from the germline V gene. The junction had 5 bases not matched to a gene; V was cut back by 6 bases and J by 4 bases. CDR3 length: 13 residues. The CDR3 loop reads CASSRDSLYGYTF. The CDR3 DNA reads as TGTGCCAGCAGCCGGGACAGCCTCTATGGCTACACCTTC.

The V call is TRBV11-2, the J call TRBJ2-7; D possibly corresponds to TRBD2 (6 bases). This CDR3 has 13 amino acids. Deletions cut 5 bases from V and 5 bases from J, with 13 bases between. Germline values: CDR1 SGHAT, CDR2 FQNNGV. The DNA of the CDR3 is TGTGCCAGCAGCCCCCCAAAGCGGGACGAGCAGTACTTC. Amino acids: CASSPPKRDEQYF.

The CDR3 DNA reads as TGTGCCAGCAGCCGAGGACTGACGTCTGGGGCCAACGTCCTGACTTTC. This encodes CASSRGLTSGANVLTF. The chain links TRBV14 to TRBJ2-6; perhaps TRBD2 as D (5 bases). Germline CDR1 is SGHDN and CDR2 is FVKESK. This CDR3 has 16 amino acids. V was trimmed by 4 bases and J by 1 base, leaving 11 bases between them.

V is TRBV18 and J is TRBJ1-1; D not certain. Deletions cut 2 bases from V and 4 bases from J, with 11 bases between. The CDR3 extends over 14 amino acids. Germline CDR1 reads KGHSH; CDR2 reads LQKENI. CDR3: CASSPVSAGTEAFF. The CDR3 nucleotides are TGTGCCAGCTCACCAGTGTCGGCGGGCACTGAAGCTTTCTTT.

The chain uses TRBV7-3 and TRBJ2-1; tentatively, D is TRBD2 (6 bases). V dropped 1 base and J dropped 2 bases, with 9 bases sitting between them. This CDR3 contains 15 residues. The germline gives CDR1 SGHTA, CDR2 FQGTGA. DNA for the CDR3: TGTGCCAGCAGCTTAATACTAGCAGCCTACAATGAGCAGTTCTTC. It translates to CASSLILAAYNEQFF. Variable domain in full (rest from reference TRBV7-3 and TRBJ2-1): GAGVSQTPSNKVTEKGKYVELRCDPISGHTALYWYRQSLGQGPEFLIYFQGTGAADDSGLPNDRFFAVRPEGSVSTLKIQRTERGDSAVYLCASSLILAAYNEQFFGPGTRLTVL.

The chain links TRBV6-5 to TRBJ1-4, with D perhaps TRBD1 (5 bases). Germline CDR1 and CDR2: MNHEY and SVGAGI. The CDR3 contains 14 residues. Trimming removed 5 bases at V and 0 bases at J, with 7 bases between. As DNA, the CDR3 is TGTGCCAGCAGTCGGGGGTCAACTAATGAAAAACTGTTTTTT. It codes for CASSRGSTNEKLFF.

This clone was seen a single time. The chain is built from TRBV11-3 and TRBJ1-1; a weak D match, TRBD1 (5 bases). Germline-derived CDR1 and CDR2 are SGHNT and YENEEA. The CDR3 covers 13 residues. The ends were cut back, 4 bases at V and 4 bases at J, with 10 bases in the middle. CDR3 protein: CASSSDSVTEAFF. Written as DNA, the CDR3 is TGTGCCAGCAGCTCCGACAGCGTCACTGAAGCTTTCTTT.

CDR3 sequence reads: CSVQTGIGGYTF. The CDR3 DNA follows: TGCAGCGTTCAGACCGGGATAGGAGGCTACACCTTC. The chain has TRBV29-1 and TRBJ1-2; D not certain. Germline V gene data show CDR1 as SQVTM and CDR2 as ANQGSEA. The length of the CDR3 is 12 residues. V shed 5 bases and J shed 8 bases, with 15 bases lying between them.

V is TRBV4-2 and J is TRBJ2-4; the match to TRBD1 covers 8 bases. Germline assignment: CDR1 LGHNA and CDR2 YNFKEQ. The CDR3 has 16 amino acids. The trim removed 4 bases at V and 7 bases at J, leaving 12 bases unmatched. The CDR3 nucleotides read TGTGCCAGCAGCCCAGGGGCAGGGGGCGGCGGGAACATTCAGTACTTC. Translation gives CASSPGAGGGGNIQYF.

V is TRBV4-1 and J is TRBJ2-5; D uncertain. This CDR3 comprises 13 residues. The V and J ends lost 4 bases and 5 bases respectively, with 11 bases between them. The germline V gene has CDR1 MGHRA and CDR2 YSYEKL. CDR3 bases: TGCGCCAGCAGCCTTCAGATAACGGAGACCCAGTACTTC. Its translation is CASSLQITETQYF.

This clone was recorded only once. The V call is TRBV4-3, the J call TRBJ2-1; 9 nucleotides match TRBD2. Germline lookup yields CDR1 LGHNA and CDR2 YSLEER. The V and J ends lost 6 bases and 7 bases, in that order; junction bases with no gene match: 13. The CDR3 has 16 amino acids. CDR3 loop: CASRPRASGEYNEQFF. The CDR3 nucleotides are TGCGCCAGCAGGCCAAGGGCTAGCGGGGAATATAATGAGCAGTTCTTC.

V gene TRBV2 combines with J gene TRBJ1-2; TRBD1 is a possible D gene (6 bases). V gave up 0 bases and J gave up 4 bases, with 12 bases separating them. The CDR3 sequence is 15 residues long. CDR1 SNHLY and CDR2 FYNNEI come from the germline V gene. The CDR3 sequence is CASSEAAGGGYGYTF. For the CDR3, the DNA is TGTGCCAGCAGTGAAGCGGCGGGGGGCGGCTATGGCTACACCTTC.

The CDR3 sequence is CASSLEEENTEAFF. For the CDR3, the DNA is TGTGCCAGCAGCTTAGAAGAGGAGAACACTGAAGCTTTCTTT. This chain joins TRBV13 and TRBJ1-1; D remains ambiguous. Trimming left V 1 base short and J 1 base short, with 7 bases between. This CDR3 spans 14 amino acids. Per the germline V gene, CDR1 is PRHDT and CDR2 is FYEKMQ (reference sequence).

The chain carries TRBV4-3 and TRBJ2-3; 12 bases agree with TRBD2. Losses at the gene ends were 0 bases for V and 4 bases for J; bases not matched to a gene: 2. Germline assignment: CDR1 LGHNA and CDR2 YSLEER. This CDR3 has 16 amino acids. CDR3 coding DNA: TGCGCCAGCAGCCAAGATCTAGCGGGGGGGCCAGATACGCAGTATTTT. Translation gives CASSQDLAGGPDTQYF.

The chain joins TRBV7-8 to TRBJ1-4; D is unclear. The germline V gene encodes CDR1 SGHVS and CDR2 FQNEAQ. V was shortened by 3 bases and J by 3 bases, with 11 bases between the two germline ends. This CDR3 is built from 15 residues. CDR3 bases: TGTGCCAGCAGCTTCCCGGTAGGGTCTAATGAAAAACTGTTTTTT. It codes for CASSFPVGSNEKLFF.

This clone has just a few counts. V usage is TRBV19 and J usage is TRBJ1-1, with D perhaps TRBD1 (5 bases). From germline, CDR1 is LNHDA and CDR2 SQIVND (reference sequence). The CDR3 has 12 amino acids. The germline V and J ends were trimmed by 8 bases and 1 base, with 8 bases remaining between them. The CDR3 loop reads CASPGTNTEAFF. The CDR3 DNA reads TGTGCCAGTCCGGGGACGAACACTGAAGCTTTCTTT.

The chain employs TRBV14 and TRBJ1-2; D is possibly TRBD1 (5 bases). Between the trimmed V and J ends, which lost 4 bases and 4 bases, there was a span of 13 bases. Germline CDR1 reads SGHDN; CDR2 reads FVKESK. The CDR3 is 14 amino acids. CDR3 amino acids: CASSLQTASYGYTF. CDR3 bases: TGTGCCAGCAGCCTCCAGACAGCGAGCTATGGCTACACCTTC.

The rearrangement uses TRBV7-8 and TRBJ2-7, with D tentatively TRBD1 (5 bases). The germline gives CDR1 SGHVS, CDR2 FQNEAQ. CDR3 length: 13 amino acids. V shed 5 bases and J shed 0 bases, with 8 bases lying between them. The CDR3 region has the DNA TGTGCCAGCAGCCCAGGGTACTCCTACGAGCAGTACTTC. The encoded protein is CASSPGYSYEQYF.

This clone was counted between two and nine times. The chain is built from TRBV9 and TRBJ2-1; D remains ambiguous. This CDR3 comprises 15 residues. Germline V gene sequence: CDR1 SGDLS, CDR2 YYNGEE. The germline V and J ends were trimmed by 3 bases and 2 bases, with 12 bases remaining between them. The CDR3 DNA reads as TGTGCCAGCAGCGCCTACAGTCCCCCCTACAATGAGCAGTTCTTC. This sequence encodes CASSAYSPPYNEQFF.